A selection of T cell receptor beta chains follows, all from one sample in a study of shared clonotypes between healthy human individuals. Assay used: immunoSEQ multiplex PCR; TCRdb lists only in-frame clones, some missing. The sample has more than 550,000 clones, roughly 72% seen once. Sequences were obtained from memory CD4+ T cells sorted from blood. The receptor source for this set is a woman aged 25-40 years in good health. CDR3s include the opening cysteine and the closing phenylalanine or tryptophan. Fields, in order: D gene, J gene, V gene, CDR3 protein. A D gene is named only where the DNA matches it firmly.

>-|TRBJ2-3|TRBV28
CASIKGWSLRADTQYF
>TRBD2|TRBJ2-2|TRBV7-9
CASSEAGDGTGELFF
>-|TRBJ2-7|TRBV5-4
CASSSSGLQYF
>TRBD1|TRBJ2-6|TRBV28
CASRPPGQGTILTF
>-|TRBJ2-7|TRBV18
CASSPGYPYEQYF
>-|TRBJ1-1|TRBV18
CASGPLNTEAFF
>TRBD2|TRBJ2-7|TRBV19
CASSPVAGSAYEQYF
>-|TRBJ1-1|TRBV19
CASLKSRTEAFF
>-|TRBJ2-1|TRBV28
CASSPPGPLGNEQFF
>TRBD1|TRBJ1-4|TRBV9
CASSAGTGGNNEKLFF
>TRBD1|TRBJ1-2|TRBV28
CASRIPGTGLGYTF
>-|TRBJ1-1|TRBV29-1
CSVGSGLNTEAFF
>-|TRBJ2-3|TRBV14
CASSQRASSTDTQYF
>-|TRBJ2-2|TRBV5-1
CASSYTGDDTGELFF
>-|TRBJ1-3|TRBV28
CASSLWKSGNTIYF
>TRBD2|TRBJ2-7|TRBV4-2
CASSQGLADYEQYF
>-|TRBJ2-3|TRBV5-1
CASSLFGQGRDTQYF
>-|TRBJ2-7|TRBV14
CASSRQIYEQYF
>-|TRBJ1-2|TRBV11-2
CASSLGVSYGYTF
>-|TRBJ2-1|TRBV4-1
CASSQTNSARWVYNEQFF
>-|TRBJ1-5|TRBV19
CASSIQGGWNNQPQHF
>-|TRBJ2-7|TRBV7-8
CASSLGDGSYEQYF
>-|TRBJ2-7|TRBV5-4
CASSLGLGGLQSYEQYF
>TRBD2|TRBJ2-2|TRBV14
CASSRMRGANTGELFF
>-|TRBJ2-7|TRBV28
CASSLPAGSYEQYF
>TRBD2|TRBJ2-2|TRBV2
CASRSAGGPGELFF
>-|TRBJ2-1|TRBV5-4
CASSLGRGGLSSYNEQFF
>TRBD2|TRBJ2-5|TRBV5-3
CARSPQKSSGSRPETQYF
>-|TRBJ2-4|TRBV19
CASSSQGSKNIQYF
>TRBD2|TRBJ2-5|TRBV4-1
CASSLSLAGAVETQYF
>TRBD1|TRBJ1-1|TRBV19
CASSIPGQGARNAFF
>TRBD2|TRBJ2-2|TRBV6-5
CASSYSAGEVGELFF
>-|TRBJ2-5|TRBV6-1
CASRTGNAGAQYF
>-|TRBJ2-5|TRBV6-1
CASSASGTGQETQYF
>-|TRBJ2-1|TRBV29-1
CSVETRHGMGNEQFF
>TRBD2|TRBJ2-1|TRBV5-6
CASSLLSGRASNEQFF
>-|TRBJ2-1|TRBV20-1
CSARESLAPFF
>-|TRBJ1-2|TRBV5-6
CASSGGAEHYGYTF
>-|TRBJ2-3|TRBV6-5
CASSGGAASDTQYF
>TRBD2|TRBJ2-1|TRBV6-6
CASSPGLAGTYNEQFF
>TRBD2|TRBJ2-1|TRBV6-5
CASSYSVSGSYNEQFF
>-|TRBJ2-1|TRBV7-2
CASSLGSGTYNEQFF
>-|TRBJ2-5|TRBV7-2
CASSFAETQYF
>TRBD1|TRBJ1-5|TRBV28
CASSPGQGGRQPQHF